These T cell receptor beta chains were read from a single sample in a study of blood T cell repertoires in COVID-19. The protocol was immunoSEQ multiplex PCR, while the TCRdb copy is restricted to in-frame clones and leaves out a portion. The repertoire holds approximately 150,000 clones, approximately 84% seen once, with under 5.5% in the top ten. The source material was peripheral blood. The receptors come from a human donor in a cohort sampled during active COVID-19. CDR3s include the opening cysteine and the closing phenylalanine or tryptophan. The order of the fields is clone size, D gene, V gene, J gene, CDR3 protein, CDR3 DNA. The D gene is left open where the match is weak. Rows give clone size only sometimes, using once, few, many, or a class for an expanded clone.

clone_size: NA
d_call: TRBD1
v_call: TRBV7-2
j_call: TRBJ1-1
cdr3_aa: CASSPRDRRSTEAFF
cdr3_nt: TGTGCCAGCAGCCCCCGGGACAGAAGGTCCACTGAAGCTTTCTTT

clone_size: NA
d_call: TRBD1
v_call: TRBV9
j_call: TRBJ2-5
cdr3_aa: CASSVAVGRGHQETQYF
cdr3_nt: TGTGCCAGCAGCGTAGCTGTGGGTAGGGGGCATCAGGAGACCCAGTACTTC

clone_size: NA
d_call: NA
v_call: TRBV11-1
j_call: TRBJ1-1
cdr3_aa: CASSLRTPYTEAFF
cdr3_nt: TGTGCCAGCAGCTTAAGGACACCTTACACTGAAGCTTTCTTT

clone_size: NA
d_call: NA
v_call: TRBV6-5
j_call: TRBJ1-2
cdr3_aa: CASRRGGGDYGYTF
cdr3_nt: TGTGCCAGCAGACGAGGGGGAGGGGACTATGGCTACACCTTC

clone_size: NA
d_call: NA
v_call: TRBV5-8
j_call: TRBJ2-7
cdr3_aa: CASSWGGTDTYEQYF
cdr3_nt: TGTGCCAGCAGCTGGGGCGGGACAGATACCTACGAGCAGTACTTC

clone_size: NA
d_call: NA
v_call: TRBV6-5
j_call: TRBJ1-1
cdr3_aa: CASRGTEAFF
cdr3_nt: TGTGCCAGTAGGGGCACTGAAGCTTTCTTT

clone_size: NA
d_call: TRBD1
v_call: TRBV2
j_call: TRBJ1-6
cdr3_aa: CASSEARDRGSPLHF
cdr3_nt: TGTGCCAGCAGTGAAGCCCGTGACAGGGGCTCACCCCTCCACTTT

clone_size: NA
d_call: NA
v_call: TRBV11-2
j_call: TRBJ1-2
cdr3_aa: CASSLMMDRYGYTF
cdr3_nt: TGTGCCAGCAGCTTAATGATGGACAGATATGGCTACACCTTC

clone_size: NA
d_call: TRBD2
v_call: TRBV6-2/TRBV6-3
j_call: TRBJ2-1
cdr3_aa: CASSNPTPGTSGGMGQFF
cdr3_nt: TGTGCCAGCAGTAATCCTACTCCCGGGACTAGCGGGGGAATGGGGCAGTTCTTC

clone_size: NA
d_call: TRBD2
v_call: TRBV7-3
j_call: TRBJ2-2
cdr3_aa: CASSPGLAGETGELFF
cdr3_nt: TGTGCCAGCAGCCCTGGACTAGCGGGAGAGACCGGGGAGCTGTTTTTT

clone_size: NA
d_call: NA
v_call: TRBV3-1/TRBV3-2
j_call: TRBJ2-6
cdr3_aa: CASSQGAHSSGANVLTF
cdr3_nt: TGTGCCAGCAGCCAAGGAGCCCATTCCTCTGGGGCCAACGTCCTGACTTTC

clone_size: once
d_call: NA
v_call: TRBV25-1
j_call: TRBJ1-5
cdr3_aa: CASSPDTLNQPQHF
cdr3_nt: TGTGCCAGCAGTCCCGACACGCTTAATCAGCCCCAGCATTTT

clone_size: few
d_call: NA
v_call: TRBV5-1
j_call: TRBJ2-7
cdr3_aa: CASSLERISEQYF
cdr3_nt: TGCGCCAGCAGCTTGGAGAGGATTAGTGAGCAGTACTTC

clone_size: few
d_call: NA
v_call: TRBV2
j_call: TRBJ2-1
cdr3_aa: CASSEQGSYNEQFF
cdr3_nt: TGTGCCAGCAGTGAACAGGGGTCCTACAATGAGCAGTTCTTC

clone_size: NA
d_call: NA
v_call: TRBV7-8
j_call: TRBJ2-5
cdr3_aa: CASSRGLKETQYF
cdr3_nt: TGTGCCAGCAGCCGGGGACTGAAAGAGACCCAGTACTTC

clone_size: NA
d_call: NA
v_call: TRBV24-1
j_call: TRBJ2-3
cdr3_aa: CATSDPGFPDTQYF
cdr3_nt: TGTGCCACCAGTGACCCCGGGTTCCCAGATACGCAGTATTTT

clone_size: NA
d_call: NA
v_call: TRBV4-1
j_call: TRBJ1-4
cdr3_aa: CASSQGVSGLRLNEKLFF
cdr3_nt: TGCGCCAGCAGCCAAGGTGTATCGGGGTTACGTTTGAACGAAAAACTGTTTTTT

clone_size: NA
d_call: TRBD1
v_call: TRBV7-8
j_call: TRBJ1-3
cdr3_aa: CASSPVAGTASSGNTIYF
cdr3_nt: TGTGCCAGCAGCCCAGTGGCCGGGACAGCGAGCTCTGGAAACACCATATATTTT

clone_size: NA
d_call: NA
v_call: TRBV9
j_call: TRBJ2-1
cdr3_aa: CASSTRDSKSKQFF
cdr3_nt: TGTGCCAGCAGCACCCGAGATTCAAAGTCGAAGCAGTTCTTC

clone_size: NA
d_call: TRBD1
v_call: TRBV5-6
j_call: TRBJ1-1
cdr3_aa: CASSLMGQGNTEAFF
cdr3_nt: TGTGCCAGCAGCTTGATGGGACAGGGGAACACTGAAGCTTTCTTT

clone_size: NA
d_call: TRBD1
v_call: TRBV11-3
j_call: TRBJ2-6
cdr3_aa: CASSLGQGRPGANVLTF
cdr3_nt: TGTGCCAGCAGCTTGGGACAGGGCAGGCCCGGGGCCAACGTCCTGACTTTC

clone_size: NA
d_call: NA
v_call: TRBV3-1/TRBV3-2
j_call: TRBJ2-1
cdr3_aa: CASSQGPPAAEQFF
cdr3_nt: TGTGCCAGCAGCCAAGGCCCCCCCGCGGCTGAGCAGTTCTTC

clone_size: NA
d_call: NA
v_call: TRBV7-7
j_call: TRBJ2-5
cdr3_aa: CASSSSFNRGGTKTQYF
cdr3_nt: TGTGCTAGCAGCTCTTCATTCAACAGGGGGGGGACGAAGACCCAGTACTTC

clone_size: few
d_call: TRBD2
v_call: TRBV7-2
j_call: TRBJ2-3
cdr3_aa: CASSRPGLAGGRYTDTQYF
cdr3_nt: TGTGCCAGCAGCAGACCGGGACTAGCGGGGGGGAGATACACAGATACGCAGTATTTT

clone_size: NA
d_call: TRBD2
v_call: TRBV5-1
j_call: TRBJ2-2
cdr3_aa: CASRDGGGNTGELFF
cdr3_nt: TGCGCCAGTCGGGATGGCGGGGGGAACACCGGGGAGCTGTTTTTT

clone_size: NA
d_call: TRBD2
v_call: TRBV6-6
j_call: TRBJ2-5
cdr3_aa: CASTITGLAAETQYF
cdr3_nt: TGTGCCAGCACTATAACCGGACTAGCTGCGGAGACCCAGTACTTC

clone_size: NA
d_call: TRBD2
v_call: TRBV27
j_call: TRBJ2-1
cdr3_aa: CASSFSLMGLAATSEQFF
cdr3_nt: TGTGCCAGCAGTTTCTCCCTAATGGGACTAGCGGCAACCAGTGAGCAGTTCTTC

clone_size: NA
d_call: TRBD2
v_call: TRBV29-1
j_call: TRBJ2-3
cdr3_aa: CSVSGGNTQYF
cdr3_nt: TGCAGCGTTAGCGGGGGGAATACGCAGTATTTT

clone_size: few
d_call: NA
v_call: TRBV30
j_call: TRBJ2-2
cdr3_aa: CACTLGAINTGELFF
cdr3_nt: TGTGCCTGTACTCTAGGGGCGATCAACACCGGGGAGCTGTTTTTT

clone_size: NA
d_call: NA
v_call: TRBV14
j_call: TRBJ1-1
cdr3_aa: CASSQELSHTEAFF
cdr3_nt: TGTGCCAGCAGCCAAGAATTGAGCCATACTGAAGCTTTCTTT

clone_size: NA
d_call: NA
v_call: TRBV28
j_call: TRBJ2-5
cdr3_aa: CASSIMTGRSMRETQYF
cdr3_nt: TGTGCCAGCAGTATCATGACAGGTCGTAGTATGAGGGAGACCCAGTACTTC

clone_size: NA
d_call: TRBD1
v_call: TRBV7-8
j_call: TRBJ1-4
cdr3_aa: CASSLEGDSTNEKLFF
cdr3_nt: TGTGCCAGCAGCTTAGAAGGGGACAGTACTAATGAAAAACTGTTTTTT

clone_size: NA
d_call: TRBD1
v_call: TRBV11-2
j_call: TRBJ1-1
cdr3_aa: CASSSKDRANTEAFF
cdr3_nt: TGTGCCAGCAGCTCCAAGGACAGGGCGAACACTGAAGCTTTCTTT

clone_size: NA
d_call: NA
v_call: TRBV3-1/TRBV3-2
j_call: TRBJ2-3
cdr3_aa: CASSQEGAADTQYF
cdr3_nt: TGTGCCAGCAGCCAAGAGGGAGCGGCAGATACGCAGTATTTT

clone_size: once
d_call: NA
v_call: TRBV6-5
j_call: TRBJ1-2
cdr3_aa: CASTPDSYGYTF
cdr3_nt: TGTGCCAGCACGCCGGACAGCTATGGCTACACCTTC

clone_size: NA
d_call: TRBD2
v_call: TRBV7-6
j_call: TRBJ2-2
cdr3_aa: CASSLIRTSGDGELFF
cdr3_nt: TGTGCCAGCAGCTTAATTCGGACTAGCGGGGACGGGGAGCTGTTTTTT

clone_size: NA
d_call: NA
v_call: TRBV7-9
j_call: TRBJ2-3
cdr3_aa: CASSLDVTKATDTQYF
cdr3_nt: TGTGCCAGCAGCTTAGACGTGACTAAAGCCACAGATACGCAGTATTTT

clone_size: NA
d_call: NA
v_call: TRBV9
j_call: TRBJ1-6
cdr3_aa: CASSARGDNSPLHF
cdr3_nt: TGTGCCAGCAGCGCCCGGGGAGATAATTCACCCCTCCACTTT

clone_size: once
d_call: TRBD2
v_call: TRBV6-5
j_call: TRBJ2-2
cdr3_aa: CASSFQTSGGGGELFF
cdr3_nt: TGTGCCAGCAGTTTCCAGACTAGCGGGGGAGGAGGGGAGCTGTTTTTT

clone_size: once
d_call: NA
v_call: TRBV19
j_call: TRBJ1-3
cdr3_aa: CASSIVYSGNTIYF
cdr3_nt: TGTGCCAGTAGTATAGTTTACTCTGGAAACACCATATATTTT

clone_size: NA
d_call: NA
v_call: TRBV9
j_call: TRBJ1-6
cdr3_aa: CASSQQGFGESPLHF
cdr3_nt: TGTGCCAGCAGTCAACAGGGTTTCGGAGAATCACCCCTCCACTTT

clone_size: NA
d_call: TRBD1
v_call: TRBV6-1
j_call: TRBJ2-5
cdr3_aa: CASSDPTGGIETQYF
cdr3_nt: TGTGCCAGCAGTGACCCCACAGGGGGTATAGAGACCCAGTACTTC

clone_size: NA
d_call: TRBD1
v_call: TRBV18
j_call: TRBJ1-1
cdr3_aa: CASSPRTGGDTEAFF
cdr3_nt: TGTGCCAGCTCACCGAGGACAGGGGGGGACACTGAAGCTTTCTTT

clone_size: NA
d_call: NA
v_call: TRBV11-2
j_call: TRBJ1-2
cdr3_aa: CASSLDWYRGNYGYTF
cdr3_nt: TGTGCCAGCAGCTTAGATTGGTATAGGGGGAACTATGGCTACACCTTC

clone_size: NA
d_call: TRBD2
v_call: TRBV19
j_call: TRBJ2-1
cdr3_aa: CASSIGTSGSYEQFF
cdr3_nt: TGTGCCAGTAGTATAGGGACTAGCGGGAGCTATGAGCAGTTCTTC

clone_size: NA
d_call: TRBD2
v_call: TRBV29-1
j_call: TRBJ2-3
cdr3_aa: CSVEDPSTSGGSTDTQYF
cdr3_nt: TGCAGCGTTGAAGACCCCTCTACTAGCGGGGGAAGCACAGATACGCAGTATTTT

clone_size: NA
d_call: NA
v_call: TRBV30
j_call: TRBJ1-1
cdr3_aa: CAWSGGENTEAFF
cdr3_nt: TGTGCCTGGAGTGGGGGGGAGAACACTGAAGCTTTCTTT

clone_size: NA
d_call: TRBD1
v_call: TRBV5-4
j_call: TRBJ2-3
cdr3_aa: CASSSYRTGDTDTQYF
cdr3_nt: TGTGCCAGCAGCTCGTATAGGACAGGCGACACAGATACGCAGTATTTT

clone_size: NA
d_call: TRBD1
v_call: TRBV6-1
j_call: TRBJ1-4
cdr3_aa: CASSEGQGANEKLFF
cdr3_nt: TGTGCCAGCAGTGAGGGGCAGGGGGCTAATGAAAAACTGTTTTTT

clone_size: NA
d_call: TRBD1
v_call: TRBV19
j_call: TRBJ2-4
cdr3_aa: CASSKDRGRTNLLLAKNIQYF
cdr3_nt: TGTGCCAGTAGTAAGGACAGGGGTCGGACCAACCTTCTCCTAGCCAAAAACATTCAGTACTTC

clone_size: few
d_call: TRBD1
v_call: TRBV19
j_call: TRBJ1-2
cdr3_aa: CASSMIDRDRGGYTF
cdr3_nt: TGTGCCAGTAGTATGATCGACAGGGATCGCGGTGGCTACACCTTC

clone_size: NA
d_call: TRBD1
v_call: TRBV7-8
j_call: TRBJ2-1
cdr3_aa: CASSQQTGVNEQFF
cdr3_nt: TGTGCCAGCAGCCAACAGACAGGGGTCAATGAGCAGTTCTTC

clone_size: once
d_call: NA
v_call: TRBV4-1
j_call: TRBJ2-5
cdr3_aa: CASSQGTGVGETQYF
cdr3_nt: TGCGCCAGCAGCCAAGGGACGGGGGTCGGGGAGACCCAGTACTTC

clone_size: NA
d_call: NA
v_call: TRBV5-6
j_call: TRBJ2-3
cdr3_aa: CASSGAQGFFGTDTQYF
cdr3_nt: TGTGCCAGCAGCGGTGCGCAGGGGTTTTTCGGAACAGATACGCAGTATTTT